A single sample is the source of the 31 T cell receptor beta chains below, sequenced in a study of shared clonotypes between healthy human individuals. TCRdb's copy holds only in-frame clones and misses some; the assay was immunoSEQ multiplex PCR. In the table there are 850,000 to 1,200,000 clones, around 75% of which are singletons. Sequenced sample: memory CD4+ T cells sorted from blood. Documented subset: CD45RA-negative fraction. The receptor source for this set is a man younger than 35 in good health.

The chain employs TRBV10-2 and TRBJ2-5, with D possibly being TRBD1 (6 bases). The J call is uncertain, as TRBJ2-7 better fits the DNA end. The CDR3 is 17 residues long. Per the germline V gene, CDR1 is WSHSY and CDR2 is SAAADI. The DNA of the CDR3 is TGCGCCAGCAGTGCAAGTTGGTGGTCAGGGGAAGGGCACGAGCAGTACTTC. This sequence encodes CASSASWWSGEGHEQYF.

The genes are TRBV23-1 and TRBJ1-5, with unresolved D. Being an ORF, TRBV23-1 has a function that is uncertain. This CDR3 is 14 amino acids long. Trimming shortened V by 9 bases and J by 5 bases, and 17 bases separated the two germline ends. CDR3 region: CARNREREDQPQHF. The CDR3 DNA reads TGCGCCAGAAACCGGGAGAGGGAAGATCAGCCCCAGCATTTT.

This chain joins TRBV15 and TRBJ1-2; a possible D gene is TRBD1 (5 bases). Trimming pared 3 bases from V and 4 bases from J, leaving 24 bases between. CDR3 length: 18 residues. The V gene's germline CDR1 is LNHNV and CDR2 YYDKDF (reference sequence). DNA for the CDR3: TGTGCCACCAGCAGCGCCGCCCTCGGTCAGGGATATGGCTATGGCTACACCTTC. It specifies CATSSAALGQGYGYGYTF.

A few counts support this clone. V usage is TRBV7-2 and J usage is TRBJ2-3; D possibly corresponds to TRBD2 (5 bases). The CDR3 extends over 16 amino acids. CDR1 SGHTA and CDR2 FQGNSA come from the germline V gene. Trimming removed 5 bases from V and 6 bases from J, with 21 bases in between. Written as DNA, the CDR3 is TGTGCCAGCAGCCTTGGACTGTTCTGGGTTCCGGATACGCAGTATTTT. Its translation is CASSLGLFWVPDTQYF.

V is TRBV2 and J is TRBJ2-7; unclear D gene. Looked up from germline, CDR1 is SNHLY and CDR2 is FYNNEI. The CDR3 consists of 14 residues. V gave up 7 bases and J gave up 1 base, with 14 bases separating them. This CDR3 is CASTVPAGSYEQYF. The DNA for the CDR3 is TGTGCCAGCACCGTACCGGCAGGATCCTACGAGCAGTACTTC.

The rearrangement joins TRBV2 to TRBJ2-4, with D unclear. The CDR3 loop spans 12 amino acids. Trimming took 7 bases from V and 10 from J, leaving 14 bases between them. The V gene's germline CDR1 is SNHLY and CDR2 FYNNEI. Here the CDR3 reads CASTPAGLIQYF. The CDR3, as DNA: TGTGCCAGCACGCCTGCCGGTTTGATTCAGTACTTC.

The V call is TRBV28, the J call TRBJ1-3; no clear D. The germline CDR1 and CDR2 sequences are MDHEN and SYDVKM. The CDR3 loop spans 12 amino acids. Trimming took off 8 bases at V and 0 bases at J, with 5 bases between the two ends. The CDR3 loop is CASVNSGNTIYF. In DNA form, the CDR3 reads TGTGCCAGCGTAAACTCTGGAAACACCATATATTTT.

The J gene is TRBJ2-7, the V gene TRBV6-5; TRBD1 aligns across 8 bases. Germline CDR1 and CDR2: MNHEY and SVGAGI. The CDR3 contains 14 residues. V shed 5 bases, J shed 3 bases, and the junction held 6 bases outside the gene matches. The CDR3: CASSPGTGRYEQYF. CDR3 nucleotide sequence: TGTGCCAGCAGTCCCGGGACAGGACGCTACGAGCAGTACTTC.

With regard to this clone: Other DNA sequences in the sample encode the same CDR3. The chain employs TRBV30 and TRBJ1-5; D remains unclear. Trimming took 0 bases from V and 3 from J, leaving 9 bases between them. This CDR3 has 14 amino acids. In germline, CDR1 is GTSNPN, CDR2 SVGIG (reference sequence). The chain's CDR3 is CAWSVSGSNQPQHF. The CDR3, as DNA: TGTGCCTGGAGTGTATCTGGGTCCAATCAGCCCCAGCATTTT.

Remarks on this clone: The same CDR3 is also encoded by other DNA sequences in this sample. This chain links TRBV19 with TRBJ1-5; D gene unclear. V lost 5 bases and J lost 4, with 12 bases in between. CDR1 LNHDA and CDR2 SQIVND come from the germline V gene (reference sequence). The length of the CDR3 is 14 residues. The CDR3 nucleotides read TGTGCCAGTAGTTACCGGGAAATAAATCAGCCCCAGCATTTT. Translation gives CASSYREINQPQHF. The whole variable domain, remainder taken from reference TRBV19 and TRBJ1-5, is DGGITQSPKYLFRKEGQNVTLSCEQNLNHDAMYWYRQDPGQGLRLIYYSQIVNDFQKGDIAEGYSVSREKKESFPLTVTSAQKNPTAFYLCASSYREINQPQHFGDGTRLSIL.

The chain employs TRBV19 and TRBJ1-6; no reliable D call. From germline, CDR1 is LNHDA and CDR2 SQIVND (reference sequence). Trimming took off 3 bases at V and 9 bases at J, with 15 bases between the two ends. The CDR3 spans 15 residues. CDR3 amino acids: CASSMRDGRGSPLHF. CDR3 nucleotides: TGTGCCAGTAGTATGCGAGACGGTAGAGGTTCACCCCTCCACTTT.

This clone occurred many times. The genes are TRBV30 and TRBJ1-1; D gene uncertain. Germline V CDR1 and CDR2: GTSNPN, SVGIG (reference sequence). The CDR3 contains 13 residues. Between the trimmed V and J ends, which lost 3 bases and 2 bases, there was a span of 10 bases. CDR3 sequence: CAWRLTLNTEAFF. CDR3 nucleotide sequence: TGTGCCTGGAGACTTACTCTCAACACTGAAGCTTTCTTT.

This clone was recorded a few times. V gene TRBV11-1 combines with J gene TRBJ1-6; D is ambiguous. CDR1 and CDR2 from the germline V gene are SGHAT and FQDESV (reference sequence). The V gene lost 0 bases and the J gene lost 8 bases, with 5 bases spanning the gap. The CDR3 has 13 residues. Here the CDR3 DNA reads TGTGCCAGCAGCTTAGCGAGGTATTCACCCCTCCACTTT. Translated, it gives CASSLARYSPLHF.

This clone came up many times. The sample carries other DNA sequences with the same CDR3. V gene TRBV2 combines with J gene TRBJ1-3; D is undetermined. There are 13 residues in the CDR3. V was clipped by 6 bases and J by 0 bases, with 6 bases between them. Germline-derived CDR1 and CDR2 are SNHLY and FYNNEI. The CDR3 loop reads CASRAYSGNTIYF. The CDR3 DNA reads TGTGCCAGCAGGGCCTACTCTGGAAACACCATATATTTT.

The V and J genes are TRBV5-4 and TRBJ2-7; TRBD1 agrees at 10 bases. CDR1 and CDR2 from the germline V gene are SGHNT and YYREEE (reference sequence). The length of the CDR3 is 14 residues. V trimming: 3 bases; J trimming: 2 bases; junction bases outside the gene matches: 2. The CDR3 region is CASSWGQGTYEQYF. CDR3 coding DNA: TGTGCCAGCAGCTGGGGACAGGGGACCTACGAGCAGTACTTC. The entire variable domain, with the rest obtained from reference TRBV5-4 and TRBJ2-7, is as follows: ETGVTQSPTHLIKTRGQQVTLRCSSQSGHNTVSWYQQALGQGPQFIFQYYREEENGRGNFPPRFSGLQFPNYSSELNVNALELDDSALYLCASSWGQGTYEQYFGPGTRLTVT.

This chain links TRBV18 with TRBJ1-1, with 7 bases that match TRBD1. The CDR3 is 15 residues long. The trim removed 3 bases at V and 1 base at J, leaving 5 bases unmatched. The germline V gene encodes CDR1 KGHSH and CDR2 LQKENI. CDR3 residues: CASSPTGRGNTEAFF. Written as DNA, the CDR3 is TGTGCCAGCTCACCGACAGGGAGAGGGAACACTGAAGCTTTCTTT.

V gene TRBV7-6 combines with J gene TRBJ1-1; D uncertain. The CDR3 is made up of 15 amino acids. Trimming removed 1 base at V and 0 bases at J, with 9 bases between. Germline CDR1 reads SGHVS; CDR2 reads FNYEAQ. This chain's CDR3 is CASSLEGRMNTEAFF. CDR3 nucleotide sequence: TGTGCCAGCAGCTTAGAAGGCAGGATGAACACTGAAGCTTTCTTT. The variable domain in full, with the rest retrieved from reference TRBV7-6 and TRBJ1-1, is GAGVSQSPRYKVTKRGQDVALRCDPISGHVSLYWYRQALGQGPEFLTYFNYEAQQDKSGLPNDRFSAERPEGSISTLTIQRTEQRDSAMYRCASSLEGRMNTEAFFGQGTRLTVV.

The chain has TRBV6-5 and TRBJ2-7; 8 bases agree with TRBD1. J was trimmed by 1 base and V by 5 bases; bases with no gene match: 4. The CDR3 extends over 14 amino acids. The germline gives CDR1 MNHEY, CDR2 SVGAGI. CDR3 sequence (DNA): TGTGCCAGCAGTACCGGACAGGGTTCCTACGAGCAGTACTTC. Protein sequence: CASSTGQGSYEQYF.

This clone is a singleton in its sample. The rearrangement uses TRBV15 and TRBJ2-1, with 7 bases matching TRBD1. V lost 5 bases and J lost 2; bases outside the gene matches: 12. CDR1 and CDR2 from the germline V gene are LNHNV and YYDKDF (reference sequence). This CDR3 is 17 amino acids long. CDR3 nucleotides: TGTGCCACCAGCCCCTCCGCGAGGACAGGCGCCTACAATGAGCAGTTCTTC. Its translation: CATSPSARTGAYNEQFF.

This clone was seen ten or more times. The chain uses TRBV5-1 and TRBJ2-2; 13 nucleotides agree with TRBD2. The CDR3 is made up of 17 amino acids. The V and J ends lost 0 bases and 8 bases, in that order; junction bases with no gene match: 7. The germline V gene has CDR1 SGHRS and CDR2 YFSETQ. The CDR3 sequence: CASSLAGLAGKLGELFF. The CDR3 nucleotides are TGCGCCAGCAGCTTGGCGGGACTAGCGGGAAAGTTGGGGGAGCTGTTTTTT.

V is TRBV18 and J is TRBJ2-3, with 10 positions matching TRBD2. V was pared by 2 bases and J by 4 bases, with 15 bases of the junction left unmatched. Germline CDR1 reads KGHSH; CDR2 reads LQKENI. The CDR3 has 19 residues. DNA of the CDR3: TGTGCCAGCTCACCAAACCCCCGCCAGCGGGGGGGCGGCGCAGATACGCAGTATTTT. Its protein is CASSPNPRQRGGGADTQYF.

Points on this clone: A read error may be the cause here, since a much bigger clone is one base away. Other DNA sequences within the sample encode an identical CDR3. This chain uses TRBV7-2 with TRBJ1-1; D uncertain. The CDR3 contains 13 residues. V was clipped by 2 bases and J by 1 base, with 5 bases between them. Germline assignment: CDR1 SGHTA and CDR2 FQGNSA. The CDR3 here is CASSLQENTEAFF. Written as DNA, the CDR3 is TGTGCCAGCAGCTTACAGGAGAACACTGAAGCTTTCTTT.

On this clone itself: This could be a read error, since a much larger clone is one nucleotide away. This CDR3 is also generated by other DNA sequences in the sample. The chain uses TRBV7-9 and TRBJ2-5; D is perhaps TRBD2 (5 bases). This CDR3 comprises 13 residues. The V gene's germline CDR1 is SEHNR and CDR2 FQNEAQ (reference sequence). Trimming cost V 3 bases and J 5 bases, with 10 bases left between them. The DNA for the CDR3 is TGTGCCAGCAGCTTTACGGGGTTGGAGACCCAGTACTTC. It yields the protein CASSFTGLETQYF.

This clone was found once. The chain has TRBV5-1 and TRBJ1-1, with D possibly matching TRBD1 (5 bases). The CDR3 is 22 amino acids. Deletions cut 4 bases from V and 0 bases from J, with 34 bases between. Germline V lookup: CDR1 SGHRS, CDR2 YFSETQ. The CDR3 loop reads CASSVTGPSGPRSGEMNTEAFF. DNA for the CDR3: TGCGCCAGCAGCGTGACGGGACCATCTGGCCCGCGCAGTGGGGAGATGAACACTGAAGCTTTCTTT.

V gene TRBV7-2 combines with J gene TRBJ2-7; weak D call: TRBD1 (6 bases). CDR1 is SGHTA, CDR2 FQGNSA, per germline. The CDR3 length is 15 residues. The ends were cut back, 3 bases at V and 1 base at J, with 13 bases in the middle. CDR3 DNA sequence: TGTGCCAGCAGCTTGGAACAGGGAGCATCCTACGAGCAGTACTTC. Its translation: CASSLEQGASYEQYF.

The chain employs TRBV28 and TRBJ2-5, with D perhaps TRBD2 (5 bases). The CDR3 loop spans 14 amino acids. Germline V gives CDR1 MDHEN, CDR2 SYDVKM. Trimming stripped 2 bases from V and 4 bases from J, with 11 bases between. CDR3 in amino acids: CASSLAASRETQYF. The CDR3 DNA follows: TGTGCCAGCAGTTTAGCCGCTAGCCGAGAGACCCAGTACTTC.

V is TRBV5-5 and J is TRBJ2-7; D tentatively reads TRBD1 or TRBD2 (5 bases each). Germline V CDR1 and CDR2: SGHKS, YYEKEE (reference sequence). Trimming took off 0 bases at V and 5 bases at J, with 15 bases between the two ends. CDR3 length: 15 amino acids. CDR3 in amino acids: CASSLDPSGRNEQYF. CDR3 nucleotide sequence: TGTGCCAGCAGCTTGGATCCGTCAGGGAGAAACGAGCAGTACTTC.

The chain employs TRBV6-1 and TRBJ1-2; perhaps TRBD1 as D (5 bases). Trimming removed 4 bases at V and 7 bases at J, with 13 bases between. Looked up from germline, CDR1 is MNHNS and CDR2 is SASEGT. This CDR3 comprises 13 residues. The CDR3 region has the DNA TGTGCCAGCAGTGGATTGGGACTTTCTGGCTACACCTTC. Protein sequence: CASSGLGLSGYTF.

V and J are TRBV7-3 and TRBJ2-2; maybe TRBD1 (6 bases). This CDR3 has 13 residues. V was cut by 4 bases and J by 6 bases, with 9 bases left in between. Germline CDR1 reads SGHTA; CDR2 reads FQGTGA. The CDR3 spells CASSSTGSGELFF. The CDR3 DNA is TGTGCCAGCAGCTCAACAGGGTCCGGGGAGCTGTTTTTT.

The table lists this clone with a few counts. The gene calls are TRBV30 and TRBJ1-6, with 9 bases matching TRBD1. CDR1 GTSNPN and CDR2 SVGIG come from the germline V gene (reference sequence). V shed 4 bases and J 9 bases; nucleotides not matched to a gene: 10. The CDR3 has 15 residues. DNA of the CDR3: TGTGCCTGGAAATTCCCGGGACAGGGTTTTTCACCCCTCCACTTT. This gives the protein CAWKFPGQGFSPLHF.

With respect to this clone: The junction departs from germline at one end; a sequencing error may be responsible. The J gene is TRBJ2-1, the V gene TRBV7-7, with 8 bases lining up with TRBD2. The CDR3 is 14 residues long. Germline V gene data show CDR1 as SSHAT and CDR2 as FNYEAQ (reference sequence). The CDR3 spells CASSPGLEGREQFF. DNA for the CDR3: TGTGCTAGCAGCCCGGGACTAGAGGGTCGTGAGCAGTTCTTC.